This TCR beta chain originates from a study of early T cells in non-severe SARS-CoV-2 infection. Study-wide background: The chains were unpaired, and the sequenced material was bulk RNA from unsorted whole blood. Study findings and constraints: In VDJdb matching, anti-spike CD8 responses were favored while private and CD4 specificities went missing.

The V end was cut by 6 bases, the J end by 7 bases, with 15 bases between. The CDR3 sequence is 13 residues long. CDR1 MNHEY and CDR2 SVGEGT come from the germline V gene. Concerning this clonotype itself: The antigen is unknown.

The library protocol tagged individual cDNA molecules with unique molecular identifiers. TCRdb reprocessed the 5' RACE reads via MiXCR and lists one record per CDR3 protein. This table has tens of thousands of distinct CDR3 sequences, 9.5% to 13% appearing once. This receptor was identified in an adult who was a healthcare worker with PCR-confirmed SARS-CoV-2 infection or an uninfected control (not recorded which). The sequenced material came from whole blood. The chain recombines TRBV6-2 or TRBV6-3 with TRBJ1-2; no firm D call. The CDR3 sequence is CASRGQVDGGYTF. For the CDR3, the DNA is TGTGCCAGCAGAGGGCAGGTGGACGGTGGCTACACCTTC.